The 26 T cell receptor beta chains listed next were all sequenced from one sample in a study of Ad26.COV2.S vaccination and SARS-CoV-2 variants. TCRdb's copy holds only in-frame clones and misses some; the assay was immunoSEQ multiplex PCR. The data hold around 370,000 clones, with 90% to 95% observed a single time. The material was peripheral blood, obtained after recovery from COVID-19. All receptors derive from a human donor who had recovered from COVID-19.

The chain links TRBV5-1 to TRBJ2-3; D is uncertain. Germline V gene lookup returns CDR1 SGHRS and CDR2 YFSETQ. Trimming shortened V by 0 bases and J by 0 bases, and 5 bases separated the two germline ends. This CDR3 comprises 14 residues. CDR3: CASSLVGSTDTQYF. The CDR3 DNA follows: TGCGCCAGCAGCTTGGTGGGGAGCACAGATACGCAGTATTTT. The entire variable domain, with the rest obtained from reference TRBV5-1 and TRBJ2-3, is as follows: KAGVTQTPRYLIKTRGQQVTLSCSPISGHRSVSWYQQTPGQGLQFLFEYFSETQRNKGNFPGRFSGRQFSNSRSEMNVSTLELGDSALYLCASSLVGSTDTQYFGPGTRLTVL.

The chain recombines TRBV29-1 with TRBJ2-7, with D perhaps matching TRBD1 (6 bases). CDR1 and CDR2 (germline): SQVTM, ANQGSEA. Trimming took 4 bases from V and 1 from J, leaving 14 bases between them. This CDR3 region has 14 residues. The CDR3 here is CSVAGTFLSYEQYF. CDR3 coding DNA: TGCAGCGTTGCCGGGACATTCCTTTCCTACGAGCAGTACTTC.

The V gene is TRBV6-1, the J gene TRBJ2-1, with 8 positions matching TRBD2. Germline values: CDR1 MNHNS, CDR2 SASEGT. The CDR3 length is 15 residues. J gave up 4 bases and V 2 bases, and 4 bases lay outside the gene matches. The DNA of the CDR3 is TGTGCCAGCAGTGAAAGGGCTAGCGGGTACAATGAGCAGTTCTTC. It encodes CASSERASGYNEQFF.

CDR3: CASSLAHGGAIDTQYF. The CDR3 DNA reads as TGCGCCAGCAGCTTGGCACACGGGGGGGCAATAGATACGCAGTATTTT. The chain couples TRBV5-1 to TRBJ2-3; 8 nucleotides agree with TRBD2. CDR3 size: 16 residues. The junction had 8 bases not matched to a gene; V was cut back by 0 bases and J by 5 bases. CDR1 is SGHRS and CDR2 is YFSETQ in the germline V gene.

This rearrangement joins TRBV2 to TRBJ1-2; D is uncertain. CDR1 is SNHLY, CDR2 FYNNEI, per germline. The CDR3 consists of 14 residues. Trimming stripped 1 base from V and 2 bases from J, with 8 bases between. The CDR3 DNA sequence: TGTGCCAGCAGTGAAGGCACAGCCAACTATGGCTACACCTTC. Translated, it gives CASSEGTANYGYTF.

For this clone: One end of the junction varies from germline; a read error may be responsible. The genes are TRBV7-7 and TRBJ2-5; D is unresolved. The germline CDR1 and CDR2 sequences are SSHAT and FNYEAQ (reference sequence). The CDR3 extends over 14 amino acids. CDR3 sequence: CASSPNQVQETQYF. The CDR3 coding sequence is TGTGCTAGCAGCCCAAACCAGGTTCAAGAGACCCAGTACTTC.

V is TRBV5-6 and J is TRBJ1-5; D gene unclear. V lost 3 bases, J lost 6 bases, and 10 bases lay in between. Per germline, CDR1 SGHDT and CDR2 YYEEEE. This CDR3 has 13 residues. CDR3 bases: TGTGCCAGCAGCTCGGCGGGGATTCAGCCCCAGCATTTT. It encodes CASSSAGIQPQHF.

This sequence joins TRBV6-5 and TRBJ2-7; D might be TRBD1 or TRBD2, each matching 5 bases. This CDR3 contains 15 residues. Germline assignment: CDR1 MNHEY and CDR2 SVGAGI. V dropped 0 bases and J dropped 2 bases, with 11 bases sitting between them. Here the CDR3 reads CASSYSGTPAYEQYF. The CDR3 DNA follows: TGTGCCAGCAGTTACTCTGGGACGCCAGCCTACGAGCAGTACTTC.

The chain is built from TRBV27 and TRBJ2-2; the match to TRBD2 covers 8 bases. Germline V CDR1 and CDR2: MNHEY, SMNVEV (reference sequence). This CDR3 has 16 residues. V trimming: 2 bases; J trimming: 7 bases; junction bases outside the gene matches: 9. The CDR3 is CASSLLAGGGLGELFF. CDR3 nucleotide sequence: TGTGCCAGCAGTTTACTGGCGGGGGGCGGCCTCGGGGAGCTGTTTTTT.

The J gene is TRBJ2-3, the V gene TRBV9, with TRBD2 matching 9 bases. Per germline, CDR1 SGDLS and CDR2 YYNGEE. Trimming at V came to 0 bases and at J to 5 bases, leaving 13 bases not matched to a gene. This CDR3 has 18 amino acids. The DNA of the CDR3 is TGTGCCAGCAGCGTAGAGATCGGGGTAGCGGGGGTGGTAGATACGCAGTATTTT. Translation: CASSVEIGVAGVVDTQYF.

The chain has TRBV27 and TRBJ2-1; 7 bases fit TRBD1. The ends lost 5 bases at V and 0 bases at J; junction bases unmatched: 4. The germline V gene encodes CDR1 MNHEY and CDR2 SMNVEV (reference sequence). The CDR3 consists of 15 residues. The CDR3 region has the DNA TGTGCCAGCAGTCGGACAGGCGACTCCTACAATGAGCAGTTCTTC. Residues: CASSRTGDSYNEQFF.

This chain joins TRBV18 and TRBJ2-2, with 8 positions matching TRBD2. The ends lost 2 bases at V and 2 bases at J; junction bases unmatched: 7. The CDR3 has 17 amino acids. Germline CDR1 KGHSH, CDR2 LQKENI. DNA for the CDR3: TGTGCCAGCTCACCAATAGGAATAGCGGGAAACACCGGGGAGCTGTTTTTT. Its translation: CASSPIGIAGNTGELFF.

CDR3 sequence reads: CATSDLHSRQENTEAFF. Here the CDR3 DNA reads TGTGCCACCAGTGATTTGCATTCTAGACAGGAGAACACTGAAGCTTTCTTT. This chain connects TRBV24-1 to TRBJ1-1; a weak D match, TRBD1 (6 bases). The germline V gene has CDR1 KGHDR and CDR2 SFDVKD. Trimming took 0 bases from V and 1 from J, leaving 14 bases between them. This CDR3 is built from 17 residues.

The J gene is TRBJ1-5, the V gene TRBV7-9; 7 bases map to TRBD1. This CDR3 spans 17 amino acids. The V and J ends lost 5 bases and 4 bases, in that order; junction bases with no gene match: 14. The germline V gene encodes CDR1 SEHNR and CDR2 FQNEAQ (reference sequence). CDR3 amino acids: CASSPPSTGRNNQPQHF. As DNA, the CDR3 is TGTGCCAGCAGCCCCCCCTCGACAGGGAGAAATAATCAGCCCCAGCATTTT. Using reference TRBV7-9 and TRBJ1-5 for the parts outside the CDR3, the full variable domain is DTGVSQNPRHKITKRGQNVTFRCDPISEHNRLYWYRQTLGQGPEFLTYFQNEAQLEKSRLLSDRFSAERPKGSFSTLEIQRTEQGDSAMYLCASSPPSTGRNNQPQHFGDGTRLSIL.

The chain carries TRBV7-6 and TRBJ2-2; TRBD2 matches 12 bases. The V gene end was trimmed by 10 bases and the J gene end by 3 bases; junction bases not matched to a gene: 6. There are 15 residues in the CDR3. Germline values: CDR1 SGHVS, CDR2 FNYEAQ. Here the CDR3 DNA reads TGTGCCATCCCACTAGCGGGGGGACACACCGGGGAGCTGTTTTTT. This encodes CAIPLAGGHTGELFF.

The rearrangement joins TRBV27 to TRBJ1-5, with a weak D call TRBD1 (6 bases). CDR1 and CDR2 (germline): MNHEY, SMNVEV (reference sequence). The V and J ends lost 5 bases and 2 bases respectively, with 10 bases between them. The CDR3 totals 14 residues. CDR3 amino acids: CASSTGMGNQPQHF. CDR3 nucleotide sequence: TGTGCCAGCAGTACAGGGATGGGCAATCAGCCCCAGCATTTT.

The V and J genes are TRBV9 and TRBJ1-6; D perhaps matches TRBD1 (5 bases). The CDR3 consists of 13 residues. Trimming shortened V by 0 bases and J by 10 bases, and 8 bases separated the two germline ends. Per germline, CDR1 SGDLS and CDR2 YYNGEE. CDR3 in DNA: TGTGCCAGCAGCGTAGGGGGACGGTCACCCCTCCACTTT. Its translation: CASSVGGRSPLHF.

The rearrangement joins TRBV2 to TRBJ1-5; a possible D gene is TRBD1 (6 bases). Trimming cost V 1 base and J 2 bases, with 18 bases left between them. The germline V gene has CDR1 SNHLY and CDR2 FYNNEI. This CDR3 region has 18 residues. The CDR3 DNA sequence: TGTGCCAGCAGTGAAGACCGGGACACCCCCCAAGGCAATCAGCCCCAGCATTTT. As protein: CASSEDRDTPQGNQPQHF.

This chain connects TRBV5-5 to TRBJ2-7, with D tentatively TRBD1 (6 bases). The CDR3 has 14 residues. V gave up 0 bases and J gave up 4 bases, with 11 bases separating them. Germline V CDR1 and CDR2: SGHKS, YYEKEE (reference sequence). CDR3 nucleotides: TGTGCCAGCAGCTTGGGCAGGGGTCCATACGAGCAGTACTTC. Protein product: CASSLGRGPYEQYF.

This clone has a single count. This chain uses TRBV6-4 with TRBJ2-5, with TRBD1 matching over 7 bases. With 8 bases clipped from V and 2 bases from J, the junction kept 11 bases outside the gene matches. The CDR3 is 15 amino acids. In germline, CDR1 is MRHNA, CDR2 SNTAGT. This CDR3 is CASPAGGAWQETQYF. For the CDR3, the DNA is TGTGCCAGCCCCGCAGGGGGTGCTTGGCAAGAGACCCAGTACTTC.

The chain uses TRBV4-1 and TRBJ2-3; D possibly corresponds to TRBD1 (6 bases). Germline loops: CDR1 MGHRA, CDR2 YSYEKL. This CDR3 contains 16 residues. V gave up 0 bases and J gave up 4 bases, with 14 bases separating them. The CDR3 region is CASSQEKGTLADTQYF. The CDR3 DNA reads as TGCGCCAGCAGCCAAGAAAAGGGGACATTAGCAGATACGCAGTATTTT.

The chain joins TRBV5-1 to TRBJ2-1, with TRBD1 identical over 11 bases. The CDR3 runs to 19 residues. From germline, CDR1 is SGHRS and CDR2 YFSETQ. V trimming: 0 bases; J trimming: 0 bases; junction bases outside the gene matches: 8. In DNA form, the CDR3 reads TGCGCCAGCAGCTTGGCGGGGACAGGGGGACTCAACTCCTACAATGAGCAGTTCTTC. Its protein is CASSLAGTGGLNSYNEQFF.

The J gene is TRBJ1-2, the V gene TRBV6-1; no firm D call. The CDR3 consists of 14 residues. The germline V and J ends were trimmed by 6 bases and 4 bases, with 15 bases remaining between them. The germline V gene has CDR1 MNHNS and CDR2 SASEGT. CDR3 sequence: CASRYPQTSYGYTF. The CDR3 DNA reads TGTGCCAGCAGGTACCCGCAGACATCCTATGGCTACACCTTC.

The chain couples TRBV12-5 to TRBJ2-3; 7 bases are shared with TRBD2. Trimming at V came to 7 bases and at J to 2 bases, leaving 18 bases not matched to a gene. Germline V gene sequence: CDR1 LGHNT, CDR2 FRNRAP. The CDR3 runs 18 residues. The CDR3: CASALSFGAGESTDTQYF. The CDR3 DNA sequence: TGTGCTAGTGCCCTCTCGTTTGGGGCGGGGGAGTCCACAGATACGCAGTATTTT.

The chain carries TRBV3-1 (or the pseudogene TRBV3-2) and TRBJ2-2; D not resolved. CDR1 is LGHDT, CDR2 YNNKEL, per germline (reference sequence). V lost 1 base to trimming and J lost 8 bases, with 11 bases between them. The CDR3 consists of 14 residues. The CDR3 sequence: CASSQGTIRGELFF. CDR3 nucleotides: TGTGCCAGCAGCCAAGGGACCATAAGGGGGGAGCTGTTTTTT.

The chain carries TRBV4-3 and TRBJ2-1; 12 bases line up with TRBD1. The V gene's germline CDR1 is LGHNA and CDR2 YSLEER. The CDR3 consists of 16 residues. V was pared by 1 base and J by 8 bases, with 6 bases of the junction left unmatched. The CDR3 bases are TGCGCCAGCAGCCAAGCTTGGGACAGGGGGCCCTATGAGCAGTTCTTC. It translates to CASSQAWDRGPYEQFF.